This passage covers 8 T cell receptor beta chains from one sample sequenced in a study of CD8+ T cells in alopecia areata. Isolated RNA was reverse transcribed into cDNA used as the sequencing template. Using immunoSEQ multiplex PCR, the repertoire was profiled, and TCRdb retains in-frame clones only, with some absent. The sample has 100,000 to 150,000 clones, roughly three fifths seen once; the top ten hold 3.5% to 5.5%. This specimen was CD4+ T cells sorted from blood, taken at week 0. These receptors were collected from a human donor with alopecia areata.

The chain carries TRBV7-3 and TRBJ2-1; the D is unclear. V was pared by 0 bases and J by 0 bases, with 12 bases between. CDR1 is SGHTA, CDR2 FQGTGA, per germline. CDR3 length equals 17 residues. The CDR3 DNA reads as TGTGCCAGCAGCTTAACAGCCCGCACCGGCTCCTACAATGAGCAGTTCTTC. Its protein is CASSLTARTGSYNEQFF.

Comments on this clone: Other DNA sequences in the sample encode the same CDR3. This chain links TRBV7-9 with TRBJ2-3; D may be TRBD1 (5 bases). This CDR3 is 14 amino acids long. Germline-derived CDR1 and CDR2 are SEHNR and FQNEAQ (reference sequence). Trimming shortened V by 4 bases and J by 0 bases, and 8 bases separated the two germline ends. CDR3 in amino acids: CASSSTASTDTQYF. DNA of the CDR3: TGTGCCAGCAGCTCGACAGCCAGCACAGATACGCAGTATTTT.

This clone was observed a few times. The chain links TRBV6-6 to TRBJ1-1, with D hard to call. Trimming cost V 6 bases and J 4 bases, with 12 bases left between them. CDR3 length: 13 amino acids. Germline V gene sequence: CDR1 MNHNY, CDR2 SVGAGI (reference sequence). CDR3 DNA sequence: TGTGCCAGCAGATCCAGAGAGTCCACTGAAGCTTTCTTT. This gives the protein CASRSRESTEAFF.

This clone appeared a few times. The V and J genes are TRBV6-5 and TRBJ2-5; 9 bases are shared with TRBD1. V gave up 9 bases and J gave up 5 bases; unmatched junction bases: 7. CDR1 and CDR2 from the germline V gene are MNHEY and SVGAGI. CDR3 length equals 13 residues. DNA of the CDR3: TGTGCCAGTGCACAGGGGGCTGTGGAGACCCAGTACTTC. It translates to CASAQGAVETQYF.

V gene TRBV20-1 combines with J gene TRBJ2-7; D is ambiguous. The CDR3 runs 11 residues. Germline CDR1 DFQATT, CDR2 SNEGSKA (reference sequence). V lost 5 bases and J lost 4, with 9 bases in between. The CDR3 sequence: CSADALYEQYF. The CDR3 DNA reads TGCAGTGCTGACGCGTTGTACGAGCAGTACTTC.

The chain has TRBV5-1 and TRBJ1-4; D is uncertain. This CDR3 region has 14 residues. The V gene's germline CDR1 is SGHRS and CDR2 YFSETQ. V was shortened by 4 bases and J by 8 bases, with 15 bases between the two germline ends. The CDR3 spells CASSLSQVKEKLFF. The CDR3 DNA is TGCGCCAGCAGCCTTAGCCAGGTTAAAGAAAAACTGTTTTTT. The full variable domain, with the rest looked up from reference TRBV5-1 and TRBJ1-4, is KAGVTQTPRYLIKTRGQQVTLSCSPISGHRSVSWYQQTPGQGLQFLFEYFSETQRNKGNFPGRFSGRQFSNSRSEMNVSTLELGDSALYLCASSLSQVKEKLFFGSGTQLSVL.

J is TRBJ2-7 and V is TRBV10-2; 9 nucleotides align to TRBD1. Germline lookup yields CDR1 WSHSY and CDR2 SAAADI. Trimming took 11 bases from V and 4 from J; bases not matched to a gene: 24. This CDR3 contains 18 residues. The DNA of the CDR3 is TGCGCCGCTCAGCCCTCTGAGATATCGGGACAGGGTTTGTACGAGCAGTACTTC. As protein: CAAQPSEISGQGLYEQYF.

V is TRBV7-2 and J is TRBJ1-2; D not certain. Trimming took 1 base from V and 0 from J, leaving 15 bases between them. CDR1 is SGHTA, CDR2 FQGNSA, per germline. The length of the CDR3 is 17 residues. As DNA, the CDR3 is TGTGCCAGCAGCTTAGGGTTGATGGGAAGACCTAACTATGGCTACACCTTC. It translates to CASSLGLMGRPNYGYTF.